This TCR beta chain appears in the sequencing data of a study of CD8+CD57+ T cells in acquired aplastic anemia. Overall study results and limits: Researchers report that approximately 28 CD8+ CDR3 sequences appeared in both patients and controls. CD8+ Simpson's diversity in patients was not significantly different from that in controls.

This clonotype has just a few counts. Its target is unknown. According to the study, genomic DNA was the template for TCR beta VDJ and CDR3 profiling. Via MiXCR, TCRdb re-called the reads, giving one row per CDR3 protein. The table has around 170,000 distinct CDR3 sequences, 45% to 50% seen once. V was cut by 3 bases and J by 5 bases, with 10 bases left in between. The V gene's germline CDR1 is SGHTA and CDR2 FQGTGA. This CDR3 is built from 13 residues. Sequencing used sorted CD4+, CD8+, or CD8+CD57+ T cells (not recorded which) from PBMCs. The sequence was obtained from a human donor in good health. The chain has TRBV7-3 and TRBJ1-2; D remains unclear. CDR3: CASSLSGEYGYTF. In DNA form, the CDR3 reads TGTGCCAGCAGCTTGTCAGGCGAATATGGCTACACCTTC. The full variable domain, in which reference TRBV7-3 and TRBJ1-2 provide the parts outside the CDR3, is GAGVSQTPSNKVTEKGKYVELRCDPISGHTALYWYRQSLGQGPEFLIYFQGTGAADDSGLPNDRFFAVRPEGSVSTLKIQRTERGDSAVYLCASSLSGEYGYTFGSGTRLTVV.